This T cell receptor beta chain was observed in a study of glioma-infiltrating T cells. Worth noting for this clonotype: Its matching antigen is unknown. One end of the junction is discordant with germline, which a read error may explain.

Study outcomes and limitations: Above-expected tissue-blood divergence occurred in all gliomas, most in low-grade ones.

Using RNA template, CDR3s of TCR alpha and beta were amplified with iRepertoire arm-PCR. Tissue mRNA or PBMC total RNA, roughly 90-400 ng, went into one-step reverse transcription and amplification. Each CDR3 protein is one row after TCRdb ran MiXCR on the multiplex PCR reads. In the table there are a few thousand distinct CDR3 sequences, about two fifths of which are singletons. The CDR3 is made up of 15 amino acids. Germline V CDR1 and CDR2: LGHDT, YNNKEL (reference sequence). This clonotype was sampled from a human donor with low-grade glioma or glioblastoma, undergoing nonglioma brain surgery, or in good health (not recorded which). The chain has TRBV3-1 and TRBJ2-1; 8 bases agree with TRBD2. Sequences were obtained from glioma tissue, nonneoplastic brain tissue, or PBMCs (not recorded which). In DNA form, the CDR3 reads TGTACCAGCAGCCCCAGCGGGGGTTCCTACAATGAACAGTTCTTC. Translated, it gives CTSSPSGGSYNEQFF.